The clone carrying this TCR beta chain was seen just once. What it binds is unknown. With 0 bases clipped from V and 3 bases from J, the junction kept 5 bases outside the gene matches. Germline V CDR1 and CDR2: SGHRS, YFSETQ. This CDR3 contains 18 residues. This specimen comes from a study of graft-versus-host responses after intestinal transplantation. The table came from immunoSEQ multiplex PCR; TCRdb's copy has only in-frame clones and leaves some out. This table has more than 90,000 clones, approximately 94% appearing once. Study-level points and caveats: In patients with graft-donor T cell macrochimerism, allograft graft-versus-host to host-versus-graft clonal ratios were high. GvH clones turned up in recipient marrow; some had shown up first in ileum or blood.

The origin of this receptor is a human donor who was the organ donor for an intestinal transplant. The chain combines TRBV5-1 with TRBJ2-1, with 14 bases lining up with TRBD2. Sequencing used unstimulated CD4+ T cells sorted from spleen or lymph node cells, obtained before transplant. The chain's CDR3 is CASSLDGTSGRGYNEQFF. In DNA, the CDR3 is TGCGCCAGCAGCTTGGACGGGACTAGCGGGAGAGGCTACAATGAGCAGTTCTTC.